The clone carrying this T cell receptor (beta chain) was recorded a few times. The antigen remains unidentified. Looked up from germline, CDR1 is MNHEY and CDR2 is SVGEGT. This CDR3 region has 13 residues. This entry is derived from a study of blood T cells in healthy people across ages. Across the study: Template switching caught about one barcoded beta molecule for each two T cells.

A second 7 to 11 cycle PCR used barcoded and J-beta primers. TCRdb re-called the 5' RACE reads through MiXCR, storing one row per CDR3 protein. The sample carries 500,000 to 650,000 distinct CDR3 sequences, approximately 26% recorded once. Overall study findings and caveats: Aged donors had fewer naive CD4+ cells and lower diversity than long-lived donors.

The sample was also linked to a second study, of T cells of mothers and their children. That source adds: Normalized overlap was always slightly, never significantly, higher in related than unrelated mother-child pairs. Clones that were microchimeric and persistent were not detected among T cells.

The receptor comes from a boy between 2 and 10 years old in good health. V gene TRBV6-2 or TRBV6-3 combines with J gene TRBJ2-1; D is unresolved. TRBJ2-7 matches the DNA end more closely, so the J call is doubtful. The specimen sequenced was blood. The CDR3 region is CASSYSGSGEQYF. In DNA, the CDR3 is TGTGCCAGCAGTTACTCGGGGTCCGGGGAGCAGTACTTC.